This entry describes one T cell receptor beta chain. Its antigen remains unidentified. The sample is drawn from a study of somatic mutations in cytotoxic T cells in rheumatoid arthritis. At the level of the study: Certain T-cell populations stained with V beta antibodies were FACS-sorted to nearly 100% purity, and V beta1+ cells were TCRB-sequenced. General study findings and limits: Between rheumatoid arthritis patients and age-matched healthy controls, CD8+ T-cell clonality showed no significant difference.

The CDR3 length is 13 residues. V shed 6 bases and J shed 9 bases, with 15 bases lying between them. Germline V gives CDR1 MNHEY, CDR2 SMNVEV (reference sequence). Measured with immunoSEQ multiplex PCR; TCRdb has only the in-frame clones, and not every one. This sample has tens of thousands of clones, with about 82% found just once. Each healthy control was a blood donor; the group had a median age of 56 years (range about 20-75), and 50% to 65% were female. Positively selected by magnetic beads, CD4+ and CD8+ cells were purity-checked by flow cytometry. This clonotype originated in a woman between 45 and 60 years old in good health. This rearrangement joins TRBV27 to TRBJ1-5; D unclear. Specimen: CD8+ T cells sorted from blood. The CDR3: CASSPINGSPQHF. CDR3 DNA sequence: TGTGCCAGCAGCCCAATCAATGGATCGCCCCAGCATTTT.